This T cell receptor beta chain was sequenced for a study of cytomegalovirus exposure and HLA in healthy donors. About the research overall: An earlier analysis identified more than 90 million unique TCR beta sequences in 150 million to 200 million T cells. General observations from the study: Among CMV-associated TCR beta chains, most appeared HLA-restricted in a later analysis. Because they were indistinguishable, some V segments, including TRBV6-2 and TRBV6-3, were excluded.

Trimming shortened V by 4 bases and J by 6 bases, and 3 bases separated the two germline ends. Germline CDR1 is MDHEN and CDR2 is SYDVKM. This CDR3 has 10 residues. A note on this clone: Antigen: not known. Other DNA sequences in this specimen translate into the identical CDR3.

PCR used 60 Vbeta primers and 13 Jbeta primers. Repertoires were generated with immunoSEQ multiplex PCR, while TCRdb's copy carries only in-frame clones and drops some. Here the sample spans around 99,000 clones, around three quarters being singletons. The V call is TRBV28, the J call TRBJ1-2; D call uncertain. The source of this sequence is a man younger than 45 in good health and CMV-seronegative. Specimen: PBMCs. The DNA of the CDR3 is TGTGCCAGCAGTTCAAATGGCTACACCTTC. Translating gives CASSSNGYTF.